Following are 2 T cell receptor beta chains from one sample sequenced in a study of regulatory T cells in long-lasting Graves disease. Indicated time point: newly diagnosed GD, antithyroid drugs for less than 3 months. Making the TCR library involved RNA that had been extracted from PBMCs. Researchers made TCR beta libraries by using iRepertoire HTBI primers and running Arm-PCR on CDR3 regions. Using its own MiXCR run on the multiplex PCR reads, TCRdb lists one record per CDR3 protein. The data hold 300,000 to 400,000 distinct CDR3 sequences, with more than 15% observed a single time. The material sequenced was peripheral blood mononuclear cells (PBMCs), taken at new diagnosis, from a patient treated with antithyroid drugs. The receptors derive from a female donor with Graves disease.

The table lists this clonotype with many counts. The V and J genes are TRBV6-1 and TRBJ1-4; D might be TRBD1 (5 bases). Trimming removed 6 bases at V and 6 bases at J, with 20 bases between. CDR1 is MNHNS, CDR2 SASEGT, per germline. This CDR3 has 16 residues. CDR3 loop: CASRIRVGVDDEKLFF. The CDR3 nucleotides read TGTGCCAGCAGGATAAGGGTAGGGGTGGACGATGAAAAACTGTTTTTT.

This clonotype was detected many times. The chain employs TRBV27 and TRBJ2-7, with D possibly TRBD1 on 6 matching bases. V gave up 5 bases and J gave up 0 bases, with 17 bases separating them. The CDR3 runs to 16 residues. Germline V CDR1 and CDR2: MNHEY, SMNVEV (reference sequence). CDR3 bases: TGTGCCAGCAGTCACCGACAGGAGGCTCCCTCCTACGAGCAGTACTTC. Protein product: CASSHRQEAPSYEQYF.